This paragraph reports one T cell receptor beta chain. Its antigen is not known. Trimming shortened V by 8 bases and J by 0 bases, and 13 bases separated the two germline ends. Germline CDR1 reads GTSNPN; CDR2 reads SVGIG (reference sequence). The CDR3 runs 13 residues. The data derive from a study of neurological immune-mediated disorders. Study-wide findings and caveats: The greatest degree of TCR clonal expansion was observed in HTLV-1-associated myelopathy, with the lowest in multiple sclerosis, below that of healthy controls.

The team produced cDNA through 5'RACE using 10-nucleotide random UMIs. Via MiXCR, TCRdb re-called the 5' RACE reads, giving one row per CDR3 protein. The repertoire holds some 35,000 distinct CDR3 sequences, with 11% as singletons. There were about a million CD4+ or CD8+ T cells used in the sorted libraries. The sequenced sample consisted of CD4+ T cells from blood. The TCR was taken from a woman aged 30 to 39 with HTLV-1-associated myelopathy (HAM/TSP). V gene TRBV30 combines with J gene TRBJ1-1; perhaps TRBD1 as D (5 bases). DNA of the CDR3: TGTGCCACGTCGTGGGGACTGAACACTGAAGCTTTCTTT. Protein product: CATSWGLNTEAFF.